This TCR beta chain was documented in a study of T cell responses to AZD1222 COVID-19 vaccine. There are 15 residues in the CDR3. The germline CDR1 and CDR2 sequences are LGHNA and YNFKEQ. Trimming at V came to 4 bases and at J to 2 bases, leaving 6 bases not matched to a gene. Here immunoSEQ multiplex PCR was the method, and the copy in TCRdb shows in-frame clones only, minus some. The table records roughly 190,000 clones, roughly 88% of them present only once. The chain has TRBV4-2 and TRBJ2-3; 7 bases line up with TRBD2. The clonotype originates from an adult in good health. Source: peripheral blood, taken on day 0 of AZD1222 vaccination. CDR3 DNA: TGTGCCAGCAGCCCCCGGGACTACGACACAGATACGCAGTATTTT. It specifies CASSPRDYDTDTQYF.